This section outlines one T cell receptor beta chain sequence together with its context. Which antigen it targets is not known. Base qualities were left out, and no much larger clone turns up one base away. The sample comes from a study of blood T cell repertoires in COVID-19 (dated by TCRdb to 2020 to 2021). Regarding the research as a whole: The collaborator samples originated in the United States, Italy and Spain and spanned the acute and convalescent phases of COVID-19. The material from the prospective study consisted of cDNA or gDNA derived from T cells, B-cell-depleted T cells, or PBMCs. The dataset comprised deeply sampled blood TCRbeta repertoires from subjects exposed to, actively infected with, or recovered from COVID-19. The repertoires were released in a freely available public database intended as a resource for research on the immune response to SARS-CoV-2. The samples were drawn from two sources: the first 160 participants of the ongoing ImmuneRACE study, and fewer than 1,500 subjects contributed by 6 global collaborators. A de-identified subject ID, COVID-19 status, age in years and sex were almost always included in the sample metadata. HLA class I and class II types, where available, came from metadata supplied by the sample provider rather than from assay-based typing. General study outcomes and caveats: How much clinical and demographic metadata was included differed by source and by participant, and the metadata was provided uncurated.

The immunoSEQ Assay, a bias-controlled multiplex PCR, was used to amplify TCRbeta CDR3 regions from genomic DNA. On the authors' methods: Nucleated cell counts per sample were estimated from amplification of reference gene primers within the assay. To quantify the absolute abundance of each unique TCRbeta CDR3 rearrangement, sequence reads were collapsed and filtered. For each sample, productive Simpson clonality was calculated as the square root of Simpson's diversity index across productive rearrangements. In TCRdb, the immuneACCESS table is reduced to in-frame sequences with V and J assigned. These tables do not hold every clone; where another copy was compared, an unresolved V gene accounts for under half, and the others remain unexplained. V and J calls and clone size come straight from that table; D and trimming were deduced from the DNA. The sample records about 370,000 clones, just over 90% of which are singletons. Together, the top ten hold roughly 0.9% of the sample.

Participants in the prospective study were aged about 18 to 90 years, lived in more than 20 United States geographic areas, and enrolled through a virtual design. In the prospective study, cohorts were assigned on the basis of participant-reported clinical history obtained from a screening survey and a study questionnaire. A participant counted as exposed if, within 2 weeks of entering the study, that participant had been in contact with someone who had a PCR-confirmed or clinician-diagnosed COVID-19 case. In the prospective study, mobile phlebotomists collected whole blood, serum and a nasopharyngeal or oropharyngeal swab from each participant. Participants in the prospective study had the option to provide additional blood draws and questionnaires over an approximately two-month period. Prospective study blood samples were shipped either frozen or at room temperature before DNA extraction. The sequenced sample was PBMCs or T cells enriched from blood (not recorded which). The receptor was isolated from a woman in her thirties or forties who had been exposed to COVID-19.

The DNA reads TGTGCCAGCAGCGCCCTGACTGAAGCTTTCTTT. Translated, this is CASSALTEAFF. The chain is made from TRBV9 and TRBJ1-1, with no D gene named confidently. Taken from the germline V gene, the CDR1 and CDR2 loops are SGDLS and YYNGEE. At the junction V is shortened by 3 bases and J by 5 bases, with 5 bases in between. From its cysteine to its phenylalanine, the CDR3 spans 11 amino acids. CDR3 DNA only is kept here, 33 bases in frame from base 1.